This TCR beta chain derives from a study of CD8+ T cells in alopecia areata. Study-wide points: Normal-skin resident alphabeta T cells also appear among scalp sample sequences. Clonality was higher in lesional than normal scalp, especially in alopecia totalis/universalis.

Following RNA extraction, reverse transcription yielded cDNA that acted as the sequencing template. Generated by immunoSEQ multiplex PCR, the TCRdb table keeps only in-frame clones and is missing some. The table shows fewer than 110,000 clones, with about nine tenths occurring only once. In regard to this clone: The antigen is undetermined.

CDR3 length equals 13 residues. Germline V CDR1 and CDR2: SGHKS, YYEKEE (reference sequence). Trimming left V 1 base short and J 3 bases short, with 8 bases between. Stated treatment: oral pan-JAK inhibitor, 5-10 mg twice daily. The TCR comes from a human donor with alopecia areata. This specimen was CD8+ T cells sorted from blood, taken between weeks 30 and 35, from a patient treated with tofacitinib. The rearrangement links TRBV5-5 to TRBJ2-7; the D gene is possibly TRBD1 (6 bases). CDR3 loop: CASSLTGFYEQYF. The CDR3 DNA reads TGTGCCAGCAGCTTGACAGGGTTCTACGAGCAGTACTTC.